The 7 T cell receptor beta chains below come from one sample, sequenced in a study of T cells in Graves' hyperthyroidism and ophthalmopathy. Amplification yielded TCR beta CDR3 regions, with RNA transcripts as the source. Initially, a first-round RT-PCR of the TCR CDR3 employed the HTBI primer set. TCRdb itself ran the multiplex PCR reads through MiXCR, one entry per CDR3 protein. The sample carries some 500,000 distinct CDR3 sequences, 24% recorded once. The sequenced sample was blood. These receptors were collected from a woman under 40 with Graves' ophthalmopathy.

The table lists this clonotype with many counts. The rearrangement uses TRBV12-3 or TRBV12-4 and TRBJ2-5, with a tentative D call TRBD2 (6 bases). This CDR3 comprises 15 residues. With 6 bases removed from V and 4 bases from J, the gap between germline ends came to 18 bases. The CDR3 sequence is CASRDRRGTGETQYF. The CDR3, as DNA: TGTGCCAGCAGGGATAGGAGGGGCACAGGAGAGACCCAGTACTTC.

The CDR3 DNA reads TGTGCCAGCAGAGGCACAGGGGGCGGTCAGAACGAGCAGTACTTC. Protein sequence: CASRGTGGGQNEQYF. The rearrangement uses TRBV6-1 and TRBJ2-7, with TRBD1 matching 9 bases. Trimming removed 6 bases from V and 5 bases from J; junction bases left unmatched: 11. The CDR3 runs 15 residues. CDR1 MNHNS and CDR2 SASEGT come from the germline V gene.

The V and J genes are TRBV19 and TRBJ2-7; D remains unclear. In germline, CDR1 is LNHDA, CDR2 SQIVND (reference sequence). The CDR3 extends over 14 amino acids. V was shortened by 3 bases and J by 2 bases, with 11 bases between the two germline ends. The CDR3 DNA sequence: TGTGCCAGTAGTATGCAGGCAAACCCCTACGAGCAGTACTTC. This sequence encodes CASSMQANPYEQYF.

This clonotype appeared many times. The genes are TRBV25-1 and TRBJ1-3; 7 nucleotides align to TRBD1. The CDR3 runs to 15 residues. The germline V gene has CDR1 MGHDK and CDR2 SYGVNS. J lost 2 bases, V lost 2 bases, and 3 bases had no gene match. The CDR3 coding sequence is TGTGCCAGCAGTGAAACCGGGACAGCTGGAAACACCATATATTTT. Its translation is CASSETGTAGNTIYF.

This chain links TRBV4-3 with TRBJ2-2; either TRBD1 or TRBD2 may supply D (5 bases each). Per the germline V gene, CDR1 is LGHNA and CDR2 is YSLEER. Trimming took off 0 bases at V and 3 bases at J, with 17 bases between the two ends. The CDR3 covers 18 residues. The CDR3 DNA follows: TGCGCCAGCAGCCAAGATCATTTTAGAGGGGCCGACACCGGGGAGCTGTTTTTT. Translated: CASSQDHFRGADTGELFF.

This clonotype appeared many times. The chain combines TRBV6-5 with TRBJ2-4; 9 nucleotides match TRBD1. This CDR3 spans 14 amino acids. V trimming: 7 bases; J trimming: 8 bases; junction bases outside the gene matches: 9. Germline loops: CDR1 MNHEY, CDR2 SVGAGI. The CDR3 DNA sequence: TGTGCCAGCACTTTGGGACAGGGTGAGGACATTCAGTACTTC. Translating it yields CASTLGQGEDIQYF.

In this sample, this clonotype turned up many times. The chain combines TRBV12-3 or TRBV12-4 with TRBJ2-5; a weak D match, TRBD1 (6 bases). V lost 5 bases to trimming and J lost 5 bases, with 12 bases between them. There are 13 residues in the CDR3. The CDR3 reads CASSHRVEETQYF. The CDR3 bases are TGTGCCAGCAGTCACAGGGTTGAGGAGACCCAGTACTTC.